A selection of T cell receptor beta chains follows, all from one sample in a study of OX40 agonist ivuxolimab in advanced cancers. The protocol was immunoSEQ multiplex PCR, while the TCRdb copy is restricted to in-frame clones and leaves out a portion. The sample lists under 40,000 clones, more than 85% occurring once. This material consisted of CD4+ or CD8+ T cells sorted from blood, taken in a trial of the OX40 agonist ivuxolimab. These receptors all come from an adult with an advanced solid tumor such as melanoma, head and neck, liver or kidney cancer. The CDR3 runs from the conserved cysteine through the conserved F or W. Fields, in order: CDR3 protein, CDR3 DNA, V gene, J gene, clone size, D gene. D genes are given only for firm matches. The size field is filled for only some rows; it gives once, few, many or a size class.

CASSDSDNTEAFF	TGTGCCAGCAGTGACTCGGACAACACTGAAGCTTTCTTT	TRBV6-4	TRBJ1-1	NA	NA
CASSEGAGTEAFF	TGTGCCAGTAGTGAGGGGGCGGGCACTGAAGCTTTCTTT	TRBV19	TRBJ1-1	few	TRBD1
CASSVASGGAWYEQYF	TGTGCCAGCAGCGTGGCAAGCGGGGGGGCCTGGTACGAGCAGTACTTC	TRBV5-8	TRBJ2-7	few	TRBD2
CASSLITSGWYEQYF	TGTGCCAGCAGCTTGATAACTAGCGGGTGGTACGAGCAGTACTTC	TRBV5-8	TRBJ2-7	NA	TRBD2
CASRPDRGNSPLHF	TGTGCCAGCAGACCTGACAGGGGAAATTCACCCCTCCACTTT	TRBV5-4	TRBJ1-6	NA	TRBD1
CASSLTGALNEKLFF	TGTGCCAGCAGCTTAACAGGGGCGCTTAATGAAAAACTGTTTTTT	TRBV7-8	TRBJ1-4	NA	TRBD1
CASTQDVWYQETQYF	TGTGCCAGCACCCAAGACGTCTGGTACCAAGAGACCCAGTACTTC	TRBV6-1	TRBJ2-5	NA	NA
CASGLERGAQGGYTF	TGCGCCAGCGGGCTGGAAAGAGGGGCGCAGGGTGGCTACACCTTC	TRBV5-1	TRBJ1-2	NA	NA
CASSIPTGGDNYGYTF	TGTGCCAGTAGTATCCCGACAGGGGGCGATAACTATGGCTACACCTTC	TRBV19	TRBJ1-2	NA	TRBD1
CASTTLGSGETQYF	TGTGCCAGCACTACTCTAGGGAGTGGGGAGACCCAGTACTTC	TRBV2	TRBJ2-5	NA	NA
CASSRKPSDLNTEAFF	TGTGCCAGCAGCCGAAAGCCCTCAGACTTGAACACTGAAGCTTTCTTT	TRBV7-8	TRBJ1-1	NA	NA
CASSIFSIGLDTEAFF	TGTGCCAGTAGTATATTCTCTATAGGGCTCGACACTGAAGCTTTCTTT	TRBV19	TRBJ1-1	NA	NA
CSVEDLGTGGTPIRDEQFF	TGCAGCGTTGAAGATCTTGGGACAGGGGGCACCCCAATCCGGGATGAGCAGTTCTTC	TRBV29-1	TRBJ2-1	NA	TRBD1
CASGPTIGEQYF	TGTGCTAGTGGTCCCACTATAGGGGAGCAGTACTTC	TRBV12-5	TRBJ2-7	NA	NA
CASSSTPDGRSYEQYF	TGTGCCAGCAGCTCGACCCCCGACGGCCGCTCCTACGAGCAGTACTTC	TRBV7-6	TRBJ2-7	NA	NA
CASSLTGTGEGEAFF	TGCGCCAGCAGCTTAACCGGGACAGGGGAAGGGGAAGCTTTCTTT	TRBV5-1	TRBJ1-1	NA	TRBD1
CASSFSRGHTGELFF	TGTGCCAGCAGCTTCTCGCGGGGGCACACCGGGGAGCTGTTTTTT	TRBV7-9	TRBJ2-2	NA	NA
CASSSPDGSYNSPLHF	TGTGCCAGTAGTTCACCCGACGGCTCCTATAATTCACCCCTCCACTTT	TRBV19	TRBJ1-6	NA	NA
CASSPTSGGFIGPQHF	TGTGCCAGCAGCCCTACCAGCGGGGGATTTATTGGCCCCCAGCATTTT	TRBV7-9	TRBJ1-5	few	NA
CATSRDLGTPIGYTF	TGTGCCACCAGCAGAGATCTAGGGACGCCTATTGGCTACACCTTC	TRBV15	TRBJ1-2	NA	NA
CASGETLTGELFF	TGTGCCAGCGGGGAGACTTTAACCGGGGAGCTGTTTTTT	TRBV9	TRBJ2-2	NA	NA
CASSFPQSSPNTGELFF	TGTGCCAGCAGCTTTCCCCAAAGCAGCCCGAACACCGGGGAGCTGTTTTTT	TRBV7-9	TRBJ2-2	NA	NA
CASSLEAGGSTDTQYF	TGTGCCAGCAGCTTAGAGGCGGGGGGGAGCACAGATACGCAGTATTTT	TRBV7-9	TRBJ2-3	NA	TRBD2
CATARRGNTEAFF	TGTGCCACCGCCCGCAGGGGGAACACTGAAGCTTTCTTT	TRBV6-1	TRBJ1-1	NA	NA
CASSYYQGDGYTF	TGTGCCAGCAGTTACTATCAGGGTGACGGCTACACCTTC	TRBV6-5	TRBJ1-2	NA	NA
CASSFGTPSTEQYF	TGTGCCAGCAGCTTCGGGACACCTTCCACCGAGCAGTACTTC	TRBV5-6	TRBJ2-7	NA	NA
CAITPRDIQETQYF	TGTGCCATCACCCCCCGGGACATCCAAGAGACCCAGTACTTC	TRBV10-3	TRBJ2-5	NA	NA
CASSVTGEGNTIYF	TGTGCCAGCAGTGTGACAGGGGAGGGAAACACCATATATTTT	TRBV25-1	TRBJ1-3	NA	TRBD1
CASSQADGSSYEQYF	TGTGCCAGCAGCCAAGCGGATGGAAGCTCCTACGAGCAGTACTTC	TRBV4-2	TRBJ2-7	NA	NA
CASSDGSDTQYF	TGTGCCAGCAGTGACGGGTCAGATACGCAGTATTTT	TRBV6-4	TRBJ2-3	once	NA
CASSLGRGNEQFF	TGTGCCAGCAGTTTAGGCAGGGGCAATGAGCAGTTCTTC	TRBV27	TRBJ2-1	NA	NA
CASSISGGANEKLFF	TGTGCCAGTAGTATTTCAGGGGGTGCTAATGAAAAACTGTTTTTT	TRBV19	TRBJ1-4	NA	TRBD1
CASSVYAGTANTEAFF	TGTGCCAGCAGCGTTTATGCCGGGACAGCTAACACTGAAGCTTTCTTT	TRBV9	TRBJ1-1	NA	TRBD1
CASSQDEGPTYEQYF	TGTGCCAGCAGCCAAGATGAGGGGCCGACCTACGAGCAGTACTTC	TRBV14	TRBJ2-7	NA	NA
CASSQDLASGGNIQYF	TGCGCCAGCAGCCAAGATCTGGCTAGCGGGGGAAACATTCAGTACTTC	TRBV4-1	TRBJ2-4	NA	TRBD2
CASSESKWRGNQYF	TGCGCCAGCAGTGAGTCCAAGTGGAGGGGGAACCAGTACTTC	TRBV10-1	TRBJ2-7	NA	NA
CASSPTGMNTEAFF	TGTGCCAGCAGTCCGACAGGGATGAACACTGAAGCTTTCTTT	TRBV6-5	TRBJ1-1	NA	TRBD1
CASSLETDYEQYF	TGTGCCAGCAGCTTAGAGACAGACTACGAGCAGTACTTC	TRBV11-2	TRBJ2-7	NA	NA
CASSQGDSLSSYEQYF	TGCGCCAGCAGCCAAGGAGACAGCCTGAGCTCCTACGAGCAGTACTTC	TRBV4-1	TRBJ2-7	NA	NA
CASSQGVTTYEQYF	TGTGCCAGCAGTCAGGGGGTGACTACCTACGAGCAGTACTTC	TRBV6-1	TRBJ2-7	NA	TRBD1
CAWSAVGDWETQYF	TGTGCCTGGAGTGCGGTGGGGGATTGGGAGACCCAGTACTTC	TRBV30	TRBJ2-5	NA	NA
CASRAAGGNTIYF	TGTGCCAGCAGGGCCGCGGGGGGAAACACCATATATTTT	TRBV28	TRBJ1-3	NA	NA
CASSLSLTGVNNEQFF	TGTGCCAGCAGCTTGAGTCTTACGGGGGTCAACAATGAGCAGTTCTTC	TRBV7-9	TRBJ2-1	NA	NA
CASSSDRSHGELFF	TGTGCCAGCAGCTCAGACAGATCCCACGGGGAGCTGTTTTTT	TRBV13	TRBJ2-2	NA	NA
CALAGPGNEQFF	TGTGCGCTAGCGGGGCCCGGGAATGAGCAGTTCTTC	TRBV30	TRBJ2-1	NA	TRBD2
CASRNSYEQYF	TGTGCCAGCAGGAACTCCTACGAGCAGTACTTC	TRBV27	TRBJ2-7	NA	NA
CASQGAYEQYF	TGTGCCAGCCAAGGGGCCTACGAGCAGTACTTC	TRBV13	TRBJ2-7	NA	NA
CASSSVRGNEQFF	TGCGCCAGCAGCTCGGTGCGGGGCAATGAGCAGTTCTTC	TRBV5-1	TRBJ2-1	NA	NA
CASSQVRNTEAFF	TGTGCCAGCAGCCAAGTTAGGAACACTGAAGCTTTCTTT	TRBV14	TRBJ1-1	NA	NA
CASGHRDRGRYNYGYTF	TGTGCCAGCGGACACCGGGACAGGGGGCGATACAACTATGGCTACACCTTC	TRBV27	TRBJ1-2	NA	TRBD1
CASSVGADTQYF	TGTGCCAGCAGCGTAGGGGCAGATACGCAGTATTTT	TRBV9	TRBJ2-3	once	NA
CSVASARDTEAFF	TGCAGCGTTGCCTCGGCCCGGGACACTGAAGCTTTCTTT	TRBV29-1	TRBJ1-1	NA	NA
CASSSFSTDTQYF	TGTGCCAGCAGCTCATTTAGCACAGATACGCAGTATTTT	TRBV5-5	TRBJ2-3	NA	NA
CASRTTGGTTYEQYF	TGCGCCAGCAGGACGACAGGGGGCACAACCTACGAGCAGTACTTC	TRBV10-2	TRBJ2-7	NA	TRBD1
CASSQEAGSPYGYTF	TGCGCCAGCAGCCAAGAAGCGGGCAGCCCCTATGGCTACACCTTC	TRBV4-1	TRBJ1-2	NA	NA